This T cell receptor beta chain was captured in a study of T cells in Graves' hyperthyroidism and ophthalmopathy. Study-wide results and caveats: Blood samples included most of the expanded thyroid clonotypes exceeding 0.001.

This clonotype appeared many times. Its antigen is undetermined. Exclusion criteria comprised uncontrolled infection, other autoimmune disease, pregnancy or lactation. The study based diagnoses on clinical symptoms, serum thyroxine and TRAb, thyroid ultrasound and orbital computed tomography. Amplification of TCR beta CDR3 regions used RNA as the template. With the HTBI primer set, the TCR CDR3 went through a first round of RT-PCR. TCRdb called the multiplex PCR reads again in MiXCR, with one record for every CDR3 protein. The table records 490,000 or so distinct CDR3 sequences, about 20% of them present only once. Unmatched junction bases numbered 9, after V lost 7 bases and J lost 6 bases. The V gene's germline CDR1 is MDHEN and CDR2 SYDVKM. This CDR3 has 14 residues.

Sequencing was performed on blood. The TCR was taken from a man aged 35 to 55 with Graves' ophthalmopathy. The chain uses TRBV28 and TRBJ2-1; 7 nucleotides align to TRBD2. In DNA form, the CDR3 reads TGTGCCAGCAAATTGGGGGGAGGGCGCAATGAGCAGTTCTTC. This encodes CASKLGGGRNEQFF.